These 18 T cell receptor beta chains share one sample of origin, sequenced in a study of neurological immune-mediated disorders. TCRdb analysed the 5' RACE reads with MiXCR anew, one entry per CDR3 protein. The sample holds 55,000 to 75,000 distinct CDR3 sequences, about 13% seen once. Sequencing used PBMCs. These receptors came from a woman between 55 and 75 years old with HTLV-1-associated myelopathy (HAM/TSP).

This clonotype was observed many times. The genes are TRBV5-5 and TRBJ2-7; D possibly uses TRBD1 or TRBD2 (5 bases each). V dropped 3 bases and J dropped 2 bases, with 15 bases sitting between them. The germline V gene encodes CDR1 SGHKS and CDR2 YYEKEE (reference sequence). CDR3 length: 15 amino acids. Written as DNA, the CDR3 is TGTGCCAGCAGCTCACAGCCCGGGACGACCTACGAGCAGTACTTC. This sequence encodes CASSSQPGTTYEQYF.

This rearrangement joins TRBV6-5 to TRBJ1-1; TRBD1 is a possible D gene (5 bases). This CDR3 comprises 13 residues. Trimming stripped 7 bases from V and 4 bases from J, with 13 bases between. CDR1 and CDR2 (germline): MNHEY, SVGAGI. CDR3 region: CASNEQETTEAFF. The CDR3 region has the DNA TGTGCCAGCAATGAACAGGAGACCACTGAAGCTTTCTTT.

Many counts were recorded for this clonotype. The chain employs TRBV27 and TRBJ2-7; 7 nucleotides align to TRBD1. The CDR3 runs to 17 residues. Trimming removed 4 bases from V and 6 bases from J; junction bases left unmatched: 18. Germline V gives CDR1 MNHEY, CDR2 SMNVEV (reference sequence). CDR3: CASSSSGTVSRRGEQYF. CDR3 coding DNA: TGTGCCAGCAGTTCCTCCGGGACAGTTTCTCGTCGGGGCGAGCAGTACTTC.

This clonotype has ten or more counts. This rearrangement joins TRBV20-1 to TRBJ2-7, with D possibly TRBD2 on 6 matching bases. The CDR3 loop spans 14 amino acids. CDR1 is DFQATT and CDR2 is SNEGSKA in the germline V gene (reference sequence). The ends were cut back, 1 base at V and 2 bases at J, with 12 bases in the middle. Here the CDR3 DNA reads TGCAGTGCTAGAGTTGGTAGCGGAGCCTACGAGCAGTACTTC. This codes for CSARVGSGAYEQYF.

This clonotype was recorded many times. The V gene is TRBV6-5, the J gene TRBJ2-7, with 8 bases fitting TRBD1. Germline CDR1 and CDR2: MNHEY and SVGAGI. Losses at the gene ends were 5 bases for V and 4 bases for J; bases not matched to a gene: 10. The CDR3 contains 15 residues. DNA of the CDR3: TGTGCCAGCAGTGACCTTACGACAGGGGCTTACGAGCAGTACTTC. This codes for CASSDLTTGAYEQYF.

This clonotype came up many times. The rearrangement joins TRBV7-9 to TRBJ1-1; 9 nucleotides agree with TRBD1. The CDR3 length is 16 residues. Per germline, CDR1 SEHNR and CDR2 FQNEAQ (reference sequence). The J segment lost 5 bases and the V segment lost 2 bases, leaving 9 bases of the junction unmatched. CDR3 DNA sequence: TGTGCCAGCAGCTTACCCTCGGGACAGGGTGGTACTGAAGCTTTCTTT. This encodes CASSLPSGQGGTEAFF.

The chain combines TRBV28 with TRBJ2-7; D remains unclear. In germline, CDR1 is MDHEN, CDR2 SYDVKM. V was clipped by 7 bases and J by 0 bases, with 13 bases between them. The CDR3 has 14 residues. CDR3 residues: CASIHPGPSYEQYF. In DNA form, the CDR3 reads TGTGCCAGCATCCACCCCGGACCCTCCTACGAGCAGTACTTC. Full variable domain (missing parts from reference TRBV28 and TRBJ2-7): DVKVTQSSRYLVKRTGEKVFLECVQDMDHENMFWYRQDPGLGLRLIYFSYDVKMKEKGDIPEGYSVSREKKERFSLILESASTNQTSMYLCASIHPGPSYEQYFGPGTRLTVT.

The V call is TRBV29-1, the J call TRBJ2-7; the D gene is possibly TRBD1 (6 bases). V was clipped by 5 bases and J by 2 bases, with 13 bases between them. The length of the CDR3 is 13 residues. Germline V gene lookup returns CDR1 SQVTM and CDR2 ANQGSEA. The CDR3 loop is CSVQGSSPYEQYF. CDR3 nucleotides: TGCAGCGTTCAGGGGAGTTCCCCCTACGAGCAGTACTTC.

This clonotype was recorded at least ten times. CDR3 residues: CASSVGPVETQYF. CDR3 nucleotide sequence: TGTGCCAGCAGCGTAGGACCAGTAGAGACCCAGTACTTC. V and J are TRBV9 and TRBJ2-5; D call uncertain. CDR3 length: 13 amino acids. Deletions cut 0 bases from V and 4 bases from J, with 7 bases between. Germline V gene lookup returns CDR1 SGDLS and CDR2 YYNGEE.

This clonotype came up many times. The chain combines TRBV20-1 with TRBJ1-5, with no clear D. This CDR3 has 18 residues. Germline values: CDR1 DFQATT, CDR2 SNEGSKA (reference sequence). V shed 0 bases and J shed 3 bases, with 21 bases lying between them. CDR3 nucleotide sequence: TGCAGTGCTAGAGATCCCCAAGTAGGCGGGGTAGACAATCAGCCCCAGCATTTT. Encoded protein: CSARDPQVGGVDNQPQHF.

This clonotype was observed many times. The CDR3 DNA follows: TGCAGTGCCAAACTAGCGGGAGGACGGTGGAATGAGCAGTTCTTC. Protein: CSAKLAGGRWNEQFF. The chain is built from TRBV20-1 and TRBJ2-1; TRBD2 agrees at 12 bases. After removal of 6 bases from V and 7 bases from J, the junction contained 10 bases not matched to a gene. Per the germline V gene, CDR1 is DFQATT and CDR2 is SNEGSKA (reference sequence). The CDR3 is 15 residues long.

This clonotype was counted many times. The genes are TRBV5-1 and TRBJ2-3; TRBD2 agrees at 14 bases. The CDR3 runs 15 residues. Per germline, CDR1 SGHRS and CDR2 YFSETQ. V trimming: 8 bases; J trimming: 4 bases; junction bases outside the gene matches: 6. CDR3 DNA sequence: TGCGCCAGTAGACCGGGACTAGCGGGAGCAGATACGCAGTATTTT. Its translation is CASRPGLAGADTQYF.

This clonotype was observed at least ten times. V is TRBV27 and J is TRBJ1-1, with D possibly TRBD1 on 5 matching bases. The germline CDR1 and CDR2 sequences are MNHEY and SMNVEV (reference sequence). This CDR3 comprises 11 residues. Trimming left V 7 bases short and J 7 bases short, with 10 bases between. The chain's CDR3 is CASKKGYEAFF. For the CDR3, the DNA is TGTGCCAGCAAAAAGGGGTATGAAGCTTTCTTT.

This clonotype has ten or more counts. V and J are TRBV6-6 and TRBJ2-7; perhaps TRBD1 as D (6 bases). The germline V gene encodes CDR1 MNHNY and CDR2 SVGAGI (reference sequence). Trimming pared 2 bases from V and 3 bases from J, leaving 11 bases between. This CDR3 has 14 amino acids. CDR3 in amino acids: CASSYMGTFYEQYF. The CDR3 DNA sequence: TGTGCCAGCAGTTACATGGGGACATTCTACGAGCAGTACTTC.

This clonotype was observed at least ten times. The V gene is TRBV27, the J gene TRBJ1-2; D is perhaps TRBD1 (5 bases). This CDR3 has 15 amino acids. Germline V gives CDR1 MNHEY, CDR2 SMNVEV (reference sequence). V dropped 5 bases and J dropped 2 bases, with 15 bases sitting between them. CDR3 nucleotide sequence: TGTGCCAGCAGTCCGAAGGGGTGGCAAAACTATGGCTACACCTTC. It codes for CASSPKGWQNYGYTF.

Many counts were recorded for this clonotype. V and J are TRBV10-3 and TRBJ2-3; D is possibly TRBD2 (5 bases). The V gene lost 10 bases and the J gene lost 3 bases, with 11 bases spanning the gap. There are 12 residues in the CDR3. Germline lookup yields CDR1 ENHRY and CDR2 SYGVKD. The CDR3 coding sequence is TGTGCCACAGGAGGATGGACAGATACGCAGTATTTT. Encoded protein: CATGGWTDTQYF.

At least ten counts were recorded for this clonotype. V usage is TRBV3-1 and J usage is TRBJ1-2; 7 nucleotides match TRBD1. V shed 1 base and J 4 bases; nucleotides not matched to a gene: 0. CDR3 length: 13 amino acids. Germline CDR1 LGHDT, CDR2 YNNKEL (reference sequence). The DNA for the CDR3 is TGTGCCAGCAGCCAAGGACAGGGCTATGGCTACACCTTC. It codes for CASSQGQGYGYTF.

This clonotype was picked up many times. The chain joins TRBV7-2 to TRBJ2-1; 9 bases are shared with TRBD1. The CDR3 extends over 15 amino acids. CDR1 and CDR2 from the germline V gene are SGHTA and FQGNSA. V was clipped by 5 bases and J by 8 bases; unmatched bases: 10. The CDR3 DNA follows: TGTGCCAGCAGCCGCGGGGGACAGGGTAACGATGAGCAGTTCTTC. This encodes CASSRGGQGNDEQFF.